This TCR beta chain was identified during a study of shared clonotypes between healthy human individuals. The overall study: The cohort comprised a couple of women and a few men. Their ages spanned 18 to 49 years. Every donor yielded three CD4 naive, three CD4 memory, two CD8 naive and one CD8 memory plate.

Replicate sorted-subset PCRs were loaded with around 210 ng DNA, 29,000 or so T cell genomes. Produced via immunoSEQ multiplex PCR; TCRdb's table is partial and in-frame only. This sample has 2 million to 3 million clones, with approximately 93% found just once. Investigators divided CD4+ cells into CD45RA+ naive and CD45RA-negative memory subsets. The V gene's germline CDR1 is LGHNA and CDR2 YSLEER. The ends lost 0 bases at V and 5 bases at J; junction bases unmatched: 11. CDR3 length: 17 amino acids. The sequence came from a man in his late teens or twenties in good health. Some clones in this sample may be carry-over from other donors' samples. V is TRBV4-3 and J is TRBJ2-5; 8 bases agree with TRBD1. Sequencing used naive CD4+ T cells from PBMCs. Subset reported: CD45RA+ positively selected. The CDR3 region has the DNA TGCGCCAGCAGCCAAGAGCCTGCAGGGGGCTCAGGGGAGACCCAGTACTTC. Its protein product is CASSQEPAGGSGETQYF.